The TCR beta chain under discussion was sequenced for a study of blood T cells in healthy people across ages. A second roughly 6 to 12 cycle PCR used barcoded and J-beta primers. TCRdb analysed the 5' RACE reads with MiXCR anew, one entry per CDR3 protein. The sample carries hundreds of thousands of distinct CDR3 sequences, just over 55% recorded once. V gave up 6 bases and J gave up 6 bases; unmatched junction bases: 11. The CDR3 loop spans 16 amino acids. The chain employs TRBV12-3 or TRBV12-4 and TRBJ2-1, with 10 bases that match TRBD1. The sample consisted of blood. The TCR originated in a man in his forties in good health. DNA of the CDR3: TGTGCCAGCAGCCCAACCGACAGGGGGCAGGGCAATGAGCAGTTCTTC. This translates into CASSPTDRGQGNEQFF.